This T cell receptor beta chain was sequenced in a study of PD-1 blockade in mismatch repair-deficient tumors. For the study at large: Enrolled about 2013-2016, patients had progressing, pretreated mismatch repair-deficient cancers of around twelve types. Study-level points and caveats: Tumor-resident clones, often undetectable pretreatment in blood, expanded then contracted after pembrolizumab.

Turning to this clone: Antigen specificity is unknown.

Assay used: immunoSEQ multiplex PCR; TCRdb lists only in-frame clones, some missing. The sample has around 50,000 clones; over 60% are singletons. All patients were mismatch repair deficient, assessed by either PCR or immunohistochemistry. A few pembrolizumab responders had their TCRs sequenced. Looked up from germline, CDR1 is KGHSH and CDR2 is LQKENI. V lost 3 bases to trimming and J lost 0 bases, with 12 bases between them. The CDR3 length is 16 residues. This receptor was obtained from an adult with mismatch repair-deficient cancer. The J gene is TRBJ1-3, the V gene TRBV18; D not resolved. This sample comprised PBMCs, obtained before pembrolizumab treatment. DNA of the CDR3: TGTGCCAGCTCACCTGCTACCCAGATCTCTGGAAACACCATATATTTT. Translation gives CASSPATQISGNTIYF.